This TCR beta chain emerged from a study of blood T cell repertoires in COVID-19. As handled by the study authors: Reference gene primer amplification gave nucleated cell count estimates. Produced via immunoSEQ multiplex PCR; TCRdb's table is partial and in-frame only. V and J calls and clone size come straight from that table; D and trimming were deduced from the DNA. This table holds 140,000 or so clones, about 90% found once. The CDR3 totals 13 residues. The trim removed 2 bases at V and 5 bases at J, leaving 5 bases unmatched. Germline lookup yields CDR1 GTSNPN and CDR2 SVGIG (reference sequence).

This clonotype was obtained from a man aged 60 to 69 who had recovered from COVID-19. This chain links TRBV30 with TRBJ1-1; the match to TRBD1 covers 7 bases. Sequencing used PBMCs or T cells enriched from blood (not recorded which). CDR3 nucleotide sequence: TGTGCCTGGAGTCGGGCAGGGGGGACTGAAGCTTTCTTT. Translating it yields CAWSRAGGTEAFF.